The 14 T cell receptor beta chains listed next were all sequenced from one sample in a study of human T cells and chemical hapten exposure. The time point is: patch test 2, 6 weeks after DPC sensitization. As for treatment: therapeutic diphenylcyclopropenone sensitization with weekly scalp DPC. MiXCR, run by TCRdb on the RACE reads, gives a single entry per CDR3 protein. Seen here are about 42,000 distinct CDR3 sequences, approximately 9% observed once, and the top ten hold roughly 15%. The starting material was whole blood, obtained in connection with sensitization to the hapten diphenylcyclopropenone (DPC). Receptor source: a woman aged 40-49 years with alopecia areata. Some clones in this sample may be carry-over from other donors' samples.

In its sample, this clonotype was seen many times. The rearrangement joins TRBV7-2 to TRBJ1-1; D is uncertain. The CDR3 loop spans 14 amino acids. Per the germline V gene, CDR1 is SGHTA and CDR2 is FQGNSA. Trimming removed 1 base from V and 9 bases from J, with 15 bases in between. The CDR3: CASSLEVSGLQAFF. CDR3 DNA sequence: TGTGCCAGCAGCTTAGAAGTATCTGGGCTCCAAGCTTTCTTT.

This clonotype was picked up many times. The chain carries TRBV28 and TRBJ2-7, with no clear D. CDR1 MDHEN and CDR2 SYDVKM come from the germline V gene. With 6 bases removed from V and 0 bases from J, the gap between germline ends came to 18 bases. This CDR3 contains 16 residues. This CDR3 reads CASSHTPQLSSYEQYF. The CDR3 DNA is TGTGCCAGCAGCCACACACCTCAGTTAAGCTCCTACGAGCAGTACTTC.

This clonotype was counted many times. The V and J genes are TRBV27 and TRBJ1-5, with a tentative D call TRBD1 (6 bases). This CDR3 is built from 14 residues. Trimming stripped 3 bases from V and 7 bases from J, with 13 bases between. Germline V gene data show CDR1 as MNHEY and CDR2 as SMNVEV (reference sequence). The DNA of the CDR3 is TGTGCCAGCAGTTTTTCGGGGGCTCGGCAGCCCCAGCATTTT. Its protein product is CASSFSGARQPQHF.

In this sample, this clonotype turned up many times. The J gene is TRBJ1-4, the V gene TRBV6-6; D unclear. Per the germline V gene, CDR1 is MNHNY and CDR2 is SVGAGI (reference sequence). The CDR3 loop spans 17 amino acids. Trimming stripped 1 base from V and 2 bases from J, with 14 bases between. The CDR3 DNA sequence: TGTGCCAGCAGTTACTTGTCCTTCCGAGGGACTAATGAAAAACTGTTTTTT. It translates to CASSYLSFRGTNEKLFF.

This clonotype was counted many times. The CDR3 nucleotides are TGTGCCAGCAGTGAGGGGGCTAACACTGAAGCTTTCTTT. It translates to CASSEGANTEAFF. The chain is built from TRBV12-3 or TRBV12-4 and TRBJ1-1; 7 bases align to TRBD1. This CDR3 comprises 13 residues. With V trimmed by 5 bases and J by 2 bases, 2 bases remained unmatched.

This clonotype came up many times. The chain recombines TRBV20-1 with TRBJ1-5, with TRBD1 matching over 11 bases. This CDR3 spans 18 amino acids. V lost 3 bases, J lost 1 base, and 11 bases stayed unmatched. Germline V lookup: CDR1 DFQATT, CDR2 SNEGSKA (reference sequence). CDR3 residues: CSASLDRGPRRSNQPQHF. The CDR3 nucleotides read TGCAGTGCTAGCTTGGACAGGGGGCCCAGACGAAGCAATCAGCCCCAGCATTTT.

The table lists this clonotype with a few counts. The V call is TRBV30, the J call TRBJ2-7; a weak D match, TRBD1 (6 bases). In germline, CDR1 is GTSNPN, CDR2 SVGIG (reference sequence). CDR3 size: 15 residues. Trimming shortened V by 1 base and J by 0 bases, and 13 bases separated the two germline ends. The CDR3 DNA sequence: TGTGCCTGGAGTGGCCCGGGACACTTCTCCTACGAGCAGTACTTC. This codes for CAWSGPGHFSYEQYF.

This clonotype is labeled medium-sized (0.01 to 0.1%). The J gene is TRBJ1-2, the V gene TRBV20-1; unclear D gene. This CDR3 has 15 residues. V dropped 6 bases and J dropped 7 bases, with 24 bases sitting between them. CDR1 and CDR2 (germline): DFQATT, SNEGSKA (reference sequence). The CDR3 bases are TGCAGTGCCAGACGGAGCGAAGGAGATTCCACTGGCTACACCTTC. It codes for CSARRSEGDSTGYTF.

This clonotype appeared many times. Written as DNA, the CDR3 is TGTGCCAGCAGTCCCAACCTATACGAGCAGTACTTC. It encodes CASSPNLYEQYF. V usage is TRBV6-2 or TRBV6-3 and J usage is TRBJ2-7; no definite D call. The CDR3 has 12 amino acids. Looked up from germline, CDR1 is MNHEY and CDR2 is SVGEGT. Trimming cost V 5 bases and J 4 bases, with 9 bases left between them.

In its sample, this clonotype was seen many times. This chain connects TRBV7-2 to TRBJ2-7, with D maybe TRBD2 (5 bases). V was pared by 1 base and J by 6 bases, with 13 bases between. CDR3 size: 14 residues. Germline CDR1 SGHTA, CDR2 FQGNSA. The CDR3 loop is CASSLDGSSGEQYF. The CDR3 bases are TGTGCCAGCAGCTTAGATGGGAGCTCGGGCGAGCAGTACTTC.

This clonotype was detected many times. J is TRBJ2-7 and V is TRBV11-2, with D tentatively TRBD2 (5 bases). In germline, CDR1 is SGHAT, CDR2 FQNNGV. Between the trimmed V and J ends, which lost 5 bases and 0 bases, there was a span of 14 bases. The CDR3 sequence is 15 residues long. The CDR3 sequence is CASSGTRESSYEQYF. DNA for the CDR3: TGTGCCAGCAGCGGCACAAGGGAGAGCTCCTACGAGCAGTACTTC.

This clonotype was observed many times. The chain is built from TRBV7-7 and TRBJ2-5; TRBD2 aligns across 11 bases. Germline CDR1 and CDR2: SSHAT and FNYEAQ (reference sequence). The CDR3 has 16 residues. V lost 4 bases to trimming and J lost 3 bases; unmatched junction nucleotides: 7. The CDR3 region has the DNA TGTGCCAGCAGCTCCACTAGCGGGGGCCATAAAGAGACCCAGTACTTC. It yields the protein CASSSTSGGHKETQYF. Full variable domain (outside the CDR3, taken from reference TRBV7-7 and TRBJ2-5): GAGVSQSPRYKVTKRGQDVTLRCDPISSHATLYWYQQALGQGPEFLTYFNYEAQPDKSGLPSDRFSAERPEGSISTLTIQRTEQRDSAMYRCASSSTSGGHKETQYFGPGTRLLVL.

The table lists this clonotype with many counts. The chain is built from TRBV7-2 and TRBJ2-1, with TRBD1 matching 12 bases. This CDR3 is built from 20 residues. Looked up from germline, CDR1 is SGHTA and CDR2 is FQGNSA. V lost 5 bases and J lost 3; bases outside the gene matches: 17. In DNA form, the CDR3 reads TGTGCCAGCAGCCCACCGGGACAGGGGGCGAATAGCGTCTTCTACAATGAGCAGTTCTTC. It is translated as CASSPPGQGANSVFYNEQFF. Full variable domain (rest looked up from reference TRBV7-2 and TRBJ2-1): GAGVSQSPSNKVTEKGKDVELRCDPISGHTALYWYRQSLGQGLEFLIYFQGNSAPDKSGLPSDRFSAERTGGSVSTLTIQRTQQEDSAVYLCASSPPGQGANSVFYNEQFFGPGTRLTVL.

This clonotype was found a few times. A read error may explain this, as a much larger clone is one base away. The chain links TRBV6-2 or TRBV6-3 to TRBJ1-2, with 8 nucleotides matching TRBD1. This CDR3 region has 12 residues. Germline-derived CDR1 and CDR2 are MNHEY and SVGEGT. J lost 5 bases, V lost 10 bases, and 6 bases had no gene match. This CDR3 is CAIQDRVYGYTF. As DNA, the CDR3 is TGTGCCATCCAGGACAGGGTTTATGGCTACACCTTC.